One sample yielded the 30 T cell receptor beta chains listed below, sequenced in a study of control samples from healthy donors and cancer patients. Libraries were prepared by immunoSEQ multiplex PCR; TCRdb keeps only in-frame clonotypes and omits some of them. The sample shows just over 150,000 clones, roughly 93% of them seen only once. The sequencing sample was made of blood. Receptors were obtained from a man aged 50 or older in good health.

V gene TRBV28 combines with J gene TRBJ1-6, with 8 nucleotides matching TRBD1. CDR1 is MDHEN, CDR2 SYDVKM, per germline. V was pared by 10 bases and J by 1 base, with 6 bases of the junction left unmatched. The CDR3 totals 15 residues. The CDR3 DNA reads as TGTGCCACCGGACAGGGACTGTCCTATAATTCACCCCTCCACTTT. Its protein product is CATGQGLSYNSPLHF.

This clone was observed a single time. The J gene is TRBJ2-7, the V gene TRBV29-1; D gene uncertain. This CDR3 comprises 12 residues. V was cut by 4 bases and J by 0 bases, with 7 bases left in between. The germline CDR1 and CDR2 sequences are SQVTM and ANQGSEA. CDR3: CSVVVFSYEQYF. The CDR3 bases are TGCAGCGTTGTCGTTTTCTCCTACGAGCAGTACTTC.

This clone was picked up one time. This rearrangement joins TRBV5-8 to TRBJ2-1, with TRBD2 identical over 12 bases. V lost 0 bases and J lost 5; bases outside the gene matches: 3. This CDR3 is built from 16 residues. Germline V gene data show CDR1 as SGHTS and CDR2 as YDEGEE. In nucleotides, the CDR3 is TGTGCCAGCAGCTTGGGGACTAGCGGGGTAAACAATGAGCAGTTCTTC. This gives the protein CASSLGTSGVNNEQFF.

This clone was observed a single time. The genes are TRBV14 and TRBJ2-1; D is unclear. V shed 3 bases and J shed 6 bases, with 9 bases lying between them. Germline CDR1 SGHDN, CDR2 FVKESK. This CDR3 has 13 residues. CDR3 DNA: TGTGCCAGCAGCCAGGGCAGGCTCAATGAGCAGTTCTTC. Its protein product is CASSQGRLNEQFF.

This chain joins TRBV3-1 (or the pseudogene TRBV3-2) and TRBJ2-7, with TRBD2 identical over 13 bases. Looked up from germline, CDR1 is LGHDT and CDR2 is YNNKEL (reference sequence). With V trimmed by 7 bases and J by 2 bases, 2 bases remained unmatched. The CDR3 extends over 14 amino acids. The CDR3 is CASNGTSGTYEQYF. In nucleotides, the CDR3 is TGTGCCAGCAACGGGACTAGCGGGACCTACGAGCAGTACTTC.

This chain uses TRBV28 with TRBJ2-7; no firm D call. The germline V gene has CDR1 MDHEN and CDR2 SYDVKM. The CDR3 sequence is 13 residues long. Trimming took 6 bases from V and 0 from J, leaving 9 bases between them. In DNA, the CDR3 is TGTGCCAGCAGCCAGGACGTCTCCTACGAGCAGTACTTC. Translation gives CASSQDVSYEQYF.

Here the CDR3 reads CAWATLGNTIYF. CDR3 bases: TGTGCCTGGGCTACTCTTGGAAACACCATATATTTT. The rearrangement links TRBV30 to TRBJ1-3, with unresolved D. Trimming pared 5 bases from V and 3 bases from J, leaving 8 bases between. CDR3 length equals 12 residues. Germline lookup yields CDR1 GTSNPN and CDR2 SVGIG (reference sequence).

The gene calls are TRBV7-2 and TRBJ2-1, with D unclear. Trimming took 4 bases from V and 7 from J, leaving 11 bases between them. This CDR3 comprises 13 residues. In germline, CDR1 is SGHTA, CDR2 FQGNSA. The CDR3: CASSSSTRNEQFF. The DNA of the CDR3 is TGTGCCAGCAGCTCTTCGACCCGGAATGAGCAGTTCTTC. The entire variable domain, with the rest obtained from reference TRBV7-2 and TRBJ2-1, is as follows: GAGVSQSPSNKVTEKGKDVELRCDPISGHTALYWYRQSLGQGLEFLIYFQGNSAPDKSGLPSDRFSAERTGGSVSTLTIQRTQQEDSAVYLCASSSSTRNEQFFGPGTRLTVL.

CDR3 in DNA: TGCGCCAGCAGCTCCGGAACACAGGGCACTGAAGCTTTCTTT. It yields the protein CASSSGTQGTEAFF. The chain couples TRBV5-1 to TRBJ1-1, with D perhaps TRBD1 (6 bases). The V end lost 3 bases, the J end lost 4 bases, and 13 bases lay between the germline ends. Germline V gene sequence: CDR1 SGHRS, CDR2 YFSETQ. This CDR3 contains 14 residues. The full variable domain, rest sourced from reference TRBV5-1 and TRBJ1-1, is KAGVTQTPRYLIKTRGQQVTLSCSPISGHRSVSWYQQTPGQGLQFLFEYFSETQRNKGNFPGRFSGRQFSNSRSEMNVSTLELGDSALYLCASSSGTQGTEAFFGQGTRLTVV.

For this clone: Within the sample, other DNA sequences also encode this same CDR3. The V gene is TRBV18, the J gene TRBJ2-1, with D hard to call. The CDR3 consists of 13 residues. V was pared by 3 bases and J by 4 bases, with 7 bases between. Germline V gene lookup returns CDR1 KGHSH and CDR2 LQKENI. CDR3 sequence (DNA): TGTGCCAGCTCACCCGGCCGATACAATGAGCAGTTCTTC. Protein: CASSPGRYNEQFF. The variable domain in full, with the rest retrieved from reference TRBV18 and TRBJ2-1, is NAGVMQNPRHLVRRRGQEARLRCSPMKGHSHVYWYRQLPEEGLKFMVYLQKENIIDESGMPKERFSAEFPKEGPSILRIQQVVRGDSAAYFCASSPGRYNEQFFGPGTRLTVL.

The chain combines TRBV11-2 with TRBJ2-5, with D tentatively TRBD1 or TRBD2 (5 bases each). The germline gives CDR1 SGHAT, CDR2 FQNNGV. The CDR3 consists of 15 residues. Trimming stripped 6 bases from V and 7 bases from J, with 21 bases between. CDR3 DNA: TGTGCCAGCAGTCCCCTCCGGGCCCCTGGGGGGACCCAGTACTTC. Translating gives CASSPLRAPGGTQYF.

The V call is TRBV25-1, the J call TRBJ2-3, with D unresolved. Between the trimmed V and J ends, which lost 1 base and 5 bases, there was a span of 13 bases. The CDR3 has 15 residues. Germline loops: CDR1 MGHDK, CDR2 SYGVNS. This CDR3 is CASSESRGPQDTQYF. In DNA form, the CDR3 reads TGTGCCAGCAGTGAATCCCGTGGGCCTCAAGATACGCAGTATTTT.

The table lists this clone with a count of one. The CDR3 sequence is CASSLRTIGSREQYF. The CDR3 DNA reads TGTGCCAGCAGCTTGAGGACTATTGGGTCGAGGGAGCAGTACTTC. The rearrangement joins TRBV5-4 to TRBJ2-7; TRBD2 might be the D (6 bases). V lost 1 base and J 7 bases, leaving 18 bases between the germline ends. Germline loops: CDR1 SGHNT, CDR2 YYREEE (reference sequence). The CDR3 length is 15 residues.

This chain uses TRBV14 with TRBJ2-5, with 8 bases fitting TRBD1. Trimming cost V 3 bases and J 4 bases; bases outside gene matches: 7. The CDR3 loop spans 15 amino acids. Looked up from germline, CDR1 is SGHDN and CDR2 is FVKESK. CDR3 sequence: CASSQIGQGRETQYF. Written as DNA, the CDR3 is TGTGCCAGCAGCCAGATCGGACAGGGAAGAGAGACCCAGTACTTC.

The CDR3 bases are TGCAGTGCTAGTGGGCCTTATAGCAATCAGCCCCAGCATTTT. Its protein product is CSASGPYSNQPQHF. V is TRBV20-1 and J is TRBJ1-5; no reliable D call. Trimming took 3 bases from V and 0 from J, leaving 9 bases between them. CDR3 length equals 14 residues. Germline loops: CDR1 DFQATT, CDR2 SNEGSKA (reference sequence).

In DNA, the CDR3 is TGTGCCAGCAAATCCCCTGGGGCCAACGTCCTGACTTTC. As protein: CASKSPGANVLTF. This rearrangement joins TRBV5-5 to TRBJ2-6; the D is unclear. This CDR3 has 13 residues. The germline V gene encodes CDR1 SGHKS and CDR2 YYEKEE (reference sequence). Trimming pared 6 bases from V and 2 bases from J, leaving 6 bases between.

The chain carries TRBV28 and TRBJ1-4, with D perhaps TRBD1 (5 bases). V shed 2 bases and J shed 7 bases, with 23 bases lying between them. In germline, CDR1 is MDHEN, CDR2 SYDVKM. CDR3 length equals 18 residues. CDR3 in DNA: TGTGCCAGCAGTTTACATTCTCTCGGGGCGCCAGAAGGTGAAAAACTGTTTTTT. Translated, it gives CASSLHSLGAPEGEKLFF.

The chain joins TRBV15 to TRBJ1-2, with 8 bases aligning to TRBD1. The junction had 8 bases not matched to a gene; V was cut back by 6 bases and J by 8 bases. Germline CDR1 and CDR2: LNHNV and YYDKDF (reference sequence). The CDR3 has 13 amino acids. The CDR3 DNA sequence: TGTGCCACCAGTGCACAGGGGGATTTAGGCTACACCTTC. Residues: CATSAQGDLGYTF.

The CDR3 region has the DNA TGTGCCAGCAGCCGCCGGGACTTAACCTACGAGCAGTACTTC. Its translation is CASSRRDLTYEQYF. The chain links TRBV5-6 to TRBJ2-7; tentatively, D is TRBD2 (6 bases). The V gene's germline CDR1 is SGHDT and CDR2 YYEEEE. Trimming removed 4 bases at V and 2 bases at J, with 13 bases between. There are 14 residues in the CDR3.

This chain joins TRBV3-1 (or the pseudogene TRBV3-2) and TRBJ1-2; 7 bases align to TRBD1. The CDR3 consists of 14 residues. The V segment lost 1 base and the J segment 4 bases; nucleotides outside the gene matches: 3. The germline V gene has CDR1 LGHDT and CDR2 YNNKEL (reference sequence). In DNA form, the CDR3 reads TGTGCCAGCAGCCAAGGACAGGGAGGCTATGGCTACACCTTC. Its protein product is CASSQGQGGYGYTF.

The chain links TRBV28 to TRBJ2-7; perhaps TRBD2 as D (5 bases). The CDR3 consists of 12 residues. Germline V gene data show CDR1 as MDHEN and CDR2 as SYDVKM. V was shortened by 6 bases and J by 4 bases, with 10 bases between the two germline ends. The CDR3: CASRPPGYEQYF. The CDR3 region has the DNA TGTGCCAGCAGACCTCCGGGGTACGAGCAGTACTTC.

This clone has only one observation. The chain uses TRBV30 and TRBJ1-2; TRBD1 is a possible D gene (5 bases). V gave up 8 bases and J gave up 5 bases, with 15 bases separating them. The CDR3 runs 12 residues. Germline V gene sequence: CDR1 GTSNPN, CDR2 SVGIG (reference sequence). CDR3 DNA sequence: TGTGCCCTAGGCCAGGGAGCATATGGCTACACCTTC. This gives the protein CALGQGAYGYTF.

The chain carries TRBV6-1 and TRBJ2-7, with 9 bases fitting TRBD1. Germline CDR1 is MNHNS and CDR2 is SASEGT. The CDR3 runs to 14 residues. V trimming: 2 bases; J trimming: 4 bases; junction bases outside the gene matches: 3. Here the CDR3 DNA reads TGTGCCAGCAGTGAAACAGGGGGCTTTTACGAGCAGTACTTC. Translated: CASSETGGFYEQYF.

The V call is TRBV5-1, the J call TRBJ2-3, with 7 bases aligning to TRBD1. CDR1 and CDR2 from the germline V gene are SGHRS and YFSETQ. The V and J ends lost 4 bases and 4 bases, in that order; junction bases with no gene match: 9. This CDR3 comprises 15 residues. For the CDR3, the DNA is TGCGCCAGCAGCGTACAGGGGAGAGGGGCAGATACGCAGTATTTT. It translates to CASSVQGRGADTQYF.

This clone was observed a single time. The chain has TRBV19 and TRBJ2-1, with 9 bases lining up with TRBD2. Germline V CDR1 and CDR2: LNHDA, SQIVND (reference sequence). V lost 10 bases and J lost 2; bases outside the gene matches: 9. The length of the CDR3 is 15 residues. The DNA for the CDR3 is TGTGCCACCCCCACGACTAGCGGTCCCTACAATGAGCAGTTCTTC. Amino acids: CATPTTSGPYNEQFF.

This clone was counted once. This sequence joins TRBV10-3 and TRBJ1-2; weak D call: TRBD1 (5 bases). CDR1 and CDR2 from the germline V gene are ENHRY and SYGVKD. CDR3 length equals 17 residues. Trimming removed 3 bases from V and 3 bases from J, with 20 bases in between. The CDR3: CAISDGTSSGGDYGYTF. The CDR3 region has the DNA TGTGCCATCAGTGATGGGACGTCCTCAGGAGGAGACTATGGCTACACCTTC.

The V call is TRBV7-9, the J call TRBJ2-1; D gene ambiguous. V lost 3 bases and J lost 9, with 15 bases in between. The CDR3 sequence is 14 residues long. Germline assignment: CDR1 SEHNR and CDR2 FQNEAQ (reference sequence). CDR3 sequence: CASSFPERSREQFF. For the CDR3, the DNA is TGTGCCAGCAGCTTTCCGGAGAGGTCCCGTGAGCAGTTCTTC.

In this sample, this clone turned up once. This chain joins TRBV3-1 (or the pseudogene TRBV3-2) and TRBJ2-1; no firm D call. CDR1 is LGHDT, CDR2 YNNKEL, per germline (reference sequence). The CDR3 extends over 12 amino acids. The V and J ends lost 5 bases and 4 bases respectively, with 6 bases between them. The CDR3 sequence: CASSSRYNEQFF. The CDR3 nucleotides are TGTGCCAGCAGCAGCCGATACAATGAGCAGTTCTTC.

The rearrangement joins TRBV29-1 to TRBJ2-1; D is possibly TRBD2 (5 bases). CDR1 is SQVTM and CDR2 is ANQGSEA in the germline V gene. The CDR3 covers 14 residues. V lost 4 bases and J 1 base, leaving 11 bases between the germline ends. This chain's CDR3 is CSVGAAPSYNEQFF. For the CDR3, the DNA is TGCAGCGTTGGAGCGGCCCCGTCCTACAATGAGCAGTTCTTC.

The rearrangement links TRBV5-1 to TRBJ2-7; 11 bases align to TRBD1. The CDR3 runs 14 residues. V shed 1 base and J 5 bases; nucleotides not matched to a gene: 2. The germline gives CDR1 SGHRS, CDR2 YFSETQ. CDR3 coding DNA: TGCGCCAGCAGCTTGCGGACAGGGGGCGACGAGCAGTACTTC. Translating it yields CASSLRTGGDEQYF.